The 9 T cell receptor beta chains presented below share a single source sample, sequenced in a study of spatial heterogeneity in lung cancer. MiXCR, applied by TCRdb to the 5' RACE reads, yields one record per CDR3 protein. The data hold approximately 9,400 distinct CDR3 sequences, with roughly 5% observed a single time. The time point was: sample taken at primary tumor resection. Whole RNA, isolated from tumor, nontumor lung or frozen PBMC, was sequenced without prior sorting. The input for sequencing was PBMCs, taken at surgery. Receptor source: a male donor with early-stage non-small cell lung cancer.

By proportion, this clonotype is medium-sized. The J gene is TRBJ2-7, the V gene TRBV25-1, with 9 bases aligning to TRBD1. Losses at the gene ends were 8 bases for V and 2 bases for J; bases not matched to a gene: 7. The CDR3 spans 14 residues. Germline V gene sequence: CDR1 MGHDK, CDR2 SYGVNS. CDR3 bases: TGTGCCAGCTCACCGGGACAGGGTGCCTACGAGCAGTACTTC. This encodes CASSPGQGAYEQYF.

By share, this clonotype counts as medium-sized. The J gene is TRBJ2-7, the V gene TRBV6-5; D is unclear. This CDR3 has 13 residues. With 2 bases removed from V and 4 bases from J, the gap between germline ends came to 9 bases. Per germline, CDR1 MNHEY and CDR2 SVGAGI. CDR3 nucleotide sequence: TGTGCCAGCAGTTACGTGAATGGGTACGAGCAGTACTTC. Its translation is CASSYVNGYEQYF.

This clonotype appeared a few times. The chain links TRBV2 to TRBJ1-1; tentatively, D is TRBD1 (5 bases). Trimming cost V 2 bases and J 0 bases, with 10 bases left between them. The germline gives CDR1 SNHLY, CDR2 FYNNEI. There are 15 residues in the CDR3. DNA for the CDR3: TGTGCCAGCAGTGAACAGGGATTACTGAACACTGAAGCTTTCTTT. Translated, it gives CASSEQGLLNTEAFF.

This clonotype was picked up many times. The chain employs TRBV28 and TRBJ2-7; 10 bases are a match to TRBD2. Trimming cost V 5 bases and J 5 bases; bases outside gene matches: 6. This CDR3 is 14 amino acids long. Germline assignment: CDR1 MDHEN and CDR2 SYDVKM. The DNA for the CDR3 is TGTGCCAGCAGTACTCCTAGCGGGGGCGACGAGCAGTACTTC. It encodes CASSTPSGGDEQYF.

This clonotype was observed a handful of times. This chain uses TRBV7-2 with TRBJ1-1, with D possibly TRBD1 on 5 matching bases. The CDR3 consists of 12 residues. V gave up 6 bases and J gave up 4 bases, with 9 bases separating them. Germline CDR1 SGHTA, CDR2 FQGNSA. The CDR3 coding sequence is TGTGCCAGCAGACAGGTCTTCACTGAAGCTTTCTTT. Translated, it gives CASRQVFTEAFF. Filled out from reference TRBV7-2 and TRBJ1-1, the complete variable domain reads GAGVSQSPSNKVTEKGKDVELRCDPISGHTALYWYRQSLGQGLEFLIYFQGNSAPDKSGLPSDRFSAERTGGSVSTLTIQRTQQEDSAVYLCASRQVFTEAFFGQGTRLTVV.

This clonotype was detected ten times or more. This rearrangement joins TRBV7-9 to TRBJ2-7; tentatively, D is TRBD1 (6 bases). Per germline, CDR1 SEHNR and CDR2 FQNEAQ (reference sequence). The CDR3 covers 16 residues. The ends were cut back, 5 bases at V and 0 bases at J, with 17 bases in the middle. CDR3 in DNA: TGTGCCAGCAGCACCCGGACAGCTGAGTACTCCTACGAGCAGTACTTC. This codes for CASSTRTAEYSYEQYF.

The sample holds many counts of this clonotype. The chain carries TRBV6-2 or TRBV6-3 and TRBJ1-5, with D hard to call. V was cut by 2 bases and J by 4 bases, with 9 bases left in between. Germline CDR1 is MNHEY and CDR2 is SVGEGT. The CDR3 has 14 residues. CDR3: CASSYDGRNQPQHF. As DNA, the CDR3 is TGTGCCAGCAGTTACGACGGCAGGAATCAGCCCCAGCATTTT.

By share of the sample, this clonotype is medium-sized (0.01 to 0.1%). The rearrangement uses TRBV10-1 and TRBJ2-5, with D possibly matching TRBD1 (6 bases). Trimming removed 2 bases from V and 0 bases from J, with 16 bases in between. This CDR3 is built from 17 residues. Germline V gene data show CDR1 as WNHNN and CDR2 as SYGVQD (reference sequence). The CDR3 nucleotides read TGCGCCAGCAGTGAGGGACGACAGGCCTTGTACCAAGAGACCCAGTACTTC. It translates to CASSEGRQALYQETQYF.

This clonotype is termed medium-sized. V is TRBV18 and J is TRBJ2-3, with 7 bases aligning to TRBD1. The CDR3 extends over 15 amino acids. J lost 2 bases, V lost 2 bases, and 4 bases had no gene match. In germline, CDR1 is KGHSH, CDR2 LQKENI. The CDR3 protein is CASSPNRGNTDTQYF. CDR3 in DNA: TGTGCCAGCTCACCAAACAGGGGAAACACAGATACGCAGTATTTT.